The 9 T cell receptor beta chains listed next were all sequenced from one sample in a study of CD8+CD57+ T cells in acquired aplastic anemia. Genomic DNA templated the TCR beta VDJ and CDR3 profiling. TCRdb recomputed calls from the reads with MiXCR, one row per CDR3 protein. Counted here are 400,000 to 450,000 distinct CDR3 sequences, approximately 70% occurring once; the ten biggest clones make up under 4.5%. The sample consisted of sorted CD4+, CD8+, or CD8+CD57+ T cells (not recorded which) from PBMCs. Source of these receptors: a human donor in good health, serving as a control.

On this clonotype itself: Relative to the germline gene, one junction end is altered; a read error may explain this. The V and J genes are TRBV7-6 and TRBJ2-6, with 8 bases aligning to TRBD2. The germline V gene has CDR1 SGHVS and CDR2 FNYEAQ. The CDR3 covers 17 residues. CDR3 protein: CASTLRGGGDAQYVLTF. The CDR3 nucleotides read TGTGCCAGCACCTTACGGGGGGGAGGCGATGCCCAGTACGTCCTGACTTTC.

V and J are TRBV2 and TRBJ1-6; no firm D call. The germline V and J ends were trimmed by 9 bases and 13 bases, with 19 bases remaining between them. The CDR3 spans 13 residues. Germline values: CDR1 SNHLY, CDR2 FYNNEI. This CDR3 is CASRDGQLSPLHF. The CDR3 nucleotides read TGTGCCAGTAGAGACGGCCAACTGAGTCCCCTCCACTTT.

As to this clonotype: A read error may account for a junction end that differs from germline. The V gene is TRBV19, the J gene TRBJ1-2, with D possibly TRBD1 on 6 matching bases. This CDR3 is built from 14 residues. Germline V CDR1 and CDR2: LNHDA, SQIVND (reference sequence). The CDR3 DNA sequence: TGTGCCATCAGTACAGGGCCAGTGCCCTATCGCTACACCTTC. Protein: CAISTGPVPYRYTF.

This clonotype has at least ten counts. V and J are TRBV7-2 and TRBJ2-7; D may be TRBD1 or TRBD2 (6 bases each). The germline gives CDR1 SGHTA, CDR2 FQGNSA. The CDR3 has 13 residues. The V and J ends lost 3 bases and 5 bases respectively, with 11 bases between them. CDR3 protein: CASSFGGGDEQYF. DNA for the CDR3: TGTGCCAGCAGCTTCGGGGGCGGCGACGAGCAGTACTTC.

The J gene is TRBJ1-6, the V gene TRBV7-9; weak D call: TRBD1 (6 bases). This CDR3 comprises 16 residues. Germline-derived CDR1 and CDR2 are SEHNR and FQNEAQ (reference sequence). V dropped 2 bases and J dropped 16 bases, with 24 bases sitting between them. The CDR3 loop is CASSLRAGQSYSQLHF. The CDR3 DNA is TGTGCCAGCAGCTTACGGGCCGGACAGTCCTATTCGCAGCTCCACTTT.

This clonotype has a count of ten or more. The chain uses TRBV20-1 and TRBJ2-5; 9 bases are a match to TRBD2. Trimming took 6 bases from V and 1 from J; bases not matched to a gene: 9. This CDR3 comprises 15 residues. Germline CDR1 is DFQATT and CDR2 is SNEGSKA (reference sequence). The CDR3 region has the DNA TGCAGTGCAACCGGGGCTAGCGGGACCCAAGAGACCCAGTACTTC. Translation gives CSATGASGTQETQYF.

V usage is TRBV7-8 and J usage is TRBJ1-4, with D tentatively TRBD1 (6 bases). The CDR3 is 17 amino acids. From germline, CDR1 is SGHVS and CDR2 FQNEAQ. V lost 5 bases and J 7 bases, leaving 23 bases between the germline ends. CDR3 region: CASSRRYTGMNTEKLFF. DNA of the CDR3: TGTGCCAGCAGCCGTCGCTATACAGGGATGAACACTGAAAAACTGTTTTTT.

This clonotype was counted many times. CDR3 bases: TGTGCCAGCAGCCAAGCAGGGGCGGCTTTCTTT. This codes for CASSQAGAAFF. The chain joins TRBV3-1 to TRBJ1-1, with D perhaps TRBD1 (6 bases). Germline CDR1 is LGHDT and CDR2 is YNNKEL (reference sequence). The V and J ends lost 1 base and 11 bases respectively, with 8 bases between them. The CDR3 sequence is 11 residues long.

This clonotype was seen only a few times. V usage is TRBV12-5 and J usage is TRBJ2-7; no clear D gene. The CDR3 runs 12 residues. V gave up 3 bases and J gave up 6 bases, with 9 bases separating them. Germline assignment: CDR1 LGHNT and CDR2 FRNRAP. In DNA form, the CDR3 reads TGTGCTAGTGGTTTAGAGGTGAGCGAGCAGTACTTC. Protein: CASGLEVSEQYF.